The clone carrying this T cell receptor beta chain was detected ten times or more. Its antigen remains unidentified. Synthesis of cDNA used 5'RACE (with 10-nucleotide random UMIs). Using its own MiXCR run on the 5' RACE reads, TCRdb lists one record per CDR3 protein. The sample yields about 65,000 distinct CDR3 sequences, around 4% seen once. This entry comes from a study of neurological immune-mediated disorders. Study-level background: Relapsing-remitting disease was seen in 31 of the 34 multiple sclerosis patients, and secondary progressive disease was seen in 3.

Germline assignment: CDR1 MGHRA and CDR2 YSYEKL. V dropped 3 bases and J dropped 4; count of bases not matched to a gene: 15. The CDR3 has 18 residues. Overall study findings and caveats: Phylogenetic grouping assigned the repertoires of 18 of 34 multiple sclerosis patients to one related-CDR3 cluster, which constitutes a possible signature.

V usage is TRBV4-1 and J usage is TRBJ2-5, with 9 bases that match TRBD1. The source is a man aged 50 to 59 with multiple sclerosis. Material for sequencing was PBMCs. DNA for the CDR3: TGCGCCAGCAGCCAGGGGACAGGGAATCCCGCAAATCCAGAGACCCAGTACTTC. Translated, it gives CASSQGTGNPANPETQYF.